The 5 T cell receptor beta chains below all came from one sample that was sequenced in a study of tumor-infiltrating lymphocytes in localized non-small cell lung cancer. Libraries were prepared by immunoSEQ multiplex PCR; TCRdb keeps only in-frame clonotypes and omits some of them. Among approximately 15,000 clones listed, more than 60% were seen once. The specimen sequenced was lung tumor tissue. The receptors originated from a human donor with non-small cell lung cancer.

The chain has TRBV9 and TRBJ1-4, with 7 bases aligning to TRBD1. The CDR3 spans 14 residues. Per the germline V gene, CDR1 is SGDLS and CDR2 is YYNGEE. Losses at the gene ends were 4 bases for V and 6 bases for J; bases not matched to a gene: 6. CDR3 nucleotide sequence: TGTGCCAGCAGCCTCGACAGGGCTGATGAAAAACTGTTTTTT. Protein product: CASSLDRADEKLFF.

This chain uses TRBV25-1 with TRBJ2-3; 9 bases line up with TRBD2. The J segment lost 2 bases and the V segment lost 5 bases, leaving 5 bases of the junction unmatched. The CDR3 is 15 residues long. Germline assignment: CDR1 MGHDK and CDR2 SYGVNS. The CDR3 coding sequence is TGTGCCAGCAGTTTCCTAGCGGGGAACACAGATACGCAGTATTTT. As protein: CASSFLAGNTDTQYF.

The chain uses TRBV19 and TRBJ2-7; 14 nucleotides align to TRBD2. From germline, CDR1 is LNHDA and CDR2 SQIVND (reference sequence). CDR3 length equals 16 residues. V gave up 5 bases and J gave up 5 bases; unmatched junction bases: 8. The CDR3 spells CASSGRGTSGSNEQYF. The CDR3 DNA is TGTGCCAGTAGTGGTCGTGGGACTAGCGGGAGCAACGAGCAGTACTTC.

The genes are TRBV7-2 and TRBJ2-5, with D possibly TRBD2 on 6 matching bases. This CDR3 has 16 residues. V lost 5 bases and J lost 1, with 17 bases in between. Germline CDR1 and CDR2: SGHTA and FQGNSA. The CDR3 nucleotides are TGTGCCAGCAGCCCCTGGCGGGGAGCTCCCCAAGAGACCCAGTACTTC. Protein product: CASSPWRGAPQETQYF.

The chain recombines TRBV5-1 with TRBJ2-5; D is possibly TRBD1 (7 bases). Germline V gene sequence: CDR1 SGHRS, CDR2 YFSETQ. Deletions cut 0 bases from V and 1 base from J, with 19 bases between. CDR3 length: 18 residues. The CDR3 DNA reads TGCGCCAGCAGCTTGGTGATTGGTCCAGGGGGGCCCCAAGAGACCCAGTACTTC. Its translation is CASSLVIGPGGPQETQYF. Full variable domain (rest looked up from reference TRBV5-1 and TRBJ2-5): KAGVTQTPRYLIKTRGQQVTLSCSPISGHRSVSWYQQTPGQGLQFLFEYFSETQRNKGNFPGRFSGRQFSNSRSEMNVSTLELGDSALYLCASSLVIGPGGPQETQYFGPGTRLLVL.